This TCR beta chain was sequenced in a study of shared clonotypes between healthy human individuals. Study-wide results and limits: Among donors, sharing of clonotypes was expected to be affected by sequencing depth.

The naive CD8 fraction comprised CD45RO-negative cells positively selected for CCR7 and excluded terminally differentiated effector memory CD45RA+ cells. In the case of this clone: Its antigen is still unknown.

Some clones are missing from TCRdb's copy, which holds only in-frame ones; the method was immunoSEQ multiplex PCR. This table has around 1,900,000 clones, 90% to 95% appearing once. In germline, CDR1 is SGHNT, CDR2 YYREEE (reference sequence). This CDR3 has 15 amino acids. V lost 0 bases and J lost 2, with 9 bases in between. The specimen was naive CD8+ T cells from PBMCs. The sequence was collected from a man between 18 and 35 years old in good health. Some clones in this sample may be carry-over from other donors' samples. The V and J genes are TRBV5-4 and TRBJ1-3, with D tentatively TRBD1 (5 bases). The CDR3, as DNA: TGTGCCAGCAGCTTGGGGGAGACAGCTGGAAACACCATATATTTT. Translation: CASSLGETAGNTIYF. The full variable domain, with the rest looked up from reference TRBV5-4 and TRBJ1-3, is ETGVTQSPTHLIKTRGQQVTLRCSSQSGHNTVSWYQQALGQGPQFIFQYYREEENGRGNFPPRFSGLQFPNYSSELNVNALELDDSALYLCASSLGETAGNTIYFGEGSWLTVV.